This T cell receptor (beta chain) derives from a study of cytotoxic CD8 clonotypes in ibrutinib-treated CLL. Study-level findings and limits: T-cell clonality at baseline went above that of age-matched healthy donors and rose and fell with circulating CD8+ T-cell counts. Clonality showed a rise at ibrutinib response that reversed toward baseline at progression.

Measured with immunoSEQ multiplex PCR; TCRdb has only the in-frame clones, and not every one. Here the sample spans approximately 80,000 clones, approximately 86% being singletons. V shed 6 bases, J shed 2 bases, and the junction held 5 bases outside the gene matches. Germline CDR1 is PRHDT and CDR2 is FYEKMQ (reference sequence). CDR3 length equals 14 residues. About this clone itself: Its antigen is currently unknown.

V usage is TRBV13 and J usage is TRBJ1-1; 8 positions match TRBD1. This clonotype originated in a human donor with chronic lymphocytic leukemia. The sequencing used PBMCs, collected before ibrutinib treatment. The CDR3 DNA reads TGTGCCAGCAGTTCGGACAGGGCCAACACTGAAGCTTTCTTT. Its protein product is CASSSDRANTEAFF.